The clone carrying this TCR beta chain was seen more than once but under ten times. The data were produced by immunoSEQ multiplex PCR, yet TCRdb's version contains in-frame clones alone and is incomplete. The sample has about 24,000 clones; 70% to 90% are singletons. This sample is part of a study of T cell changes during pregnancy in multiple sclerosis. The receptor was derived from a female donor in good health, enrolled as a control in a pregnancy study. Sequenced here: CD8+ T cells from peripheral blood mononuclear cells, sampled in the first trimester of pregnancy.

The CDR3 DNA sequence: TGTGCCAGCAGCCAAACAGACCCTTTCAATTCACCCCTCCACTTT. Amino acids: CASSQTDPFNSPLHF. The genes are TRBV7-9 and TRBJ1-6; D ambiguous. The CDR3 is 15 residues long. Germline CDR1 reads SEHNR; CDR2 reads FQNEAQ (reference sequence). V lost 5 bases and J 7 bases, leaving 15 bases between the germline ends.